Given below is one T cell receptor (beta chain) in context. This entry comes from a study of blood T cell repertoires in COVID-19. Study as a whole: Acute and convalescent COVID-19 specimens originated in the United States, Italy and Spain. The cDNA or gDNA used as material had been derived from T cells, B-cell-depleted T cells, or PBMCs.

As handled by the study authors: Nucleated cell counts were estimated from reference gene primer amplification. Profiling relied on immunoSEQ multiplex PCR, and the TCRdb table lists in-frame clones only, not all of them. D and trimming were read from the DNA, whereas the V and J calls and clone size are those reported in that table. The table shows around 66,000 clones, with around 87% occurring only once. Looked up from germline, CDR1 is GTSNPN and CDR2 is SVGIG (reference sequence). This CDR3 is built from 14 residues. Unmatched junction bases numbered 4, after V lost 1 base and J lost 4 bases. The sequenced material came from peripheral blood. This receptor was taken from a man between 60 and 75 years old with acute or convalescent COVID-19. The rearrangement links TRBV30 to TRBJ2-5, with 9 bases matching TRBD2. CDR3 protein: CAWSGGGAGETQYF. In DNA form, the CDR3 reads TGTGCCTGGAGTGGCGGGGGGGCCGGAGAGACCCAGTACTTC. Based on the CDR3 plus reference TRBV30 and TRBJ2-5, the full variable domain is SQTIHQWPATLVQPVGSPLSLECTVEGTSNPNLYWYRQAAGRGLQLLFYSVGIGQISSEVPQNLSASRPQDRQFILSSKKLLLSDSGFYLCAWSGGGAGETQYFGPGTRLLVL.